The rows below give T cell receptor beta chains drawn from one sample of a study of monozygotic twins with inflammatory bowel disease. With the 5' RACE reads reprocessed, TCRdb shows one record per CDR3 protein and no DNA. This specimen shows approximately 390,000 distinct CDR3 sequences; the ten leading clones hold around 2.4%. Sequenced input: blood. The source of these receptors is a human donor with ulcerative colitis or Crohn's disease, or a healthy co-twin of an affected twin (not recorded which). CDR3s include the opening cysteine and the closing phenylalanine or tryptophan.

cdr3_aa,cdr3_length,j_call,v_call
CASSLTGQGPYEQYF,15,TRBJ2-7,TRBV5-1
CSLSGGSQPQHF,12,TRBJ1-5,TRBV20-1
CASSFGNTEAFF,12,TRBJ1-1,TRBV7-9
CASSSARTSGGWDEQFF,17,TRBJ2-1,TRBV5-5
CASSIARANEQYF,13,TRBJ2-7,TRBV19
CSARDQRKTYEQYF,14,TRBJ2-7,TRBV20-1
CASTEPLEQYF,11,TRBJ2-7,TRBV6-1
CASSPSGDEQYF,12,TRBJ2-7,TRBV7-6
CASSPRLAGGLNTGELFF,18,TRBJ2-2,TRBV4-3
CASSFPGGYGYTF,13,TRBJ1-2,TRBV7-9
CASSPRLATPLNEQFF,16,TRBJ2-1,TRBV27
CASSLLQGTTEAFF,14,TRBJ1-1,TRBV7-2
CSARILGRDNQPQHF,15,TRBJ1-5,TRBV20-1
CASSPQQLTNPGNGYTF,17,TRBJ1-2,TRBV18
CASILGLGGVDTQYF,15,TRBJ2-3,TRBV5-6
CASSLDRGTPEGYTF,15,TRBJ1-2,TRBV5-1
CASSQDVGSSYNEQFF,16,TRBJ2-1,TRBV4-3
CASSLGAQGNYGYTF,15,TRBJ1-2,TRBV12-3/TRBV12-4
CASSPLLLGRGTDTQYF,17,TRBJ2-3,TRBV18
CASSTGQGRLPLHF,14,TRBJ1-6,TRBV2
CSARPFGGLVDTQYF,15,TRBJ2-3,TRBV20-1
CASRSIGTEAFF,12,TRBJ1-1,TRBV19
CSAPGLAVGGTQYF,14,TRBJ2-3,TRBV20-1
CASSPGTSGDTEAFF,15,TRBJ1-1,TRBV7-2
CASSPDTLLGEQYF,14,TRBJ2-7,TRBV12-3/TRBV12-4
CASSLVRGRDTQYF,14,TRBJ2-3,TRBV5-1
CASSPLADSYNEQFF,15,TRBJ2-1,TRBV7-2
CASSLLDKEQFF,12,TRBJ2-1,TRBV28
CASSLFGSINYGYTF,15,TRBJ1-2,TRBV27
CSAGGEGGRQETQYF,15,TRBJ2-5,TRBV20-1
CASSLVPRTGGAGETQYF,18,TRBJ2-5,TRBV5-1
CASRTGYTQYF,11,TRBJ2-3,TRBV27
CASTQGYEQYF,11,TRBJ2-7,TRBV12-3/TRBV12-4
CATSREGGRGYGYTF,15,TRBJ1-2,TRBV15
CASSLGRGSYNSPLHF,16,TRBJ1-6,TRBV13
CASNPTSGEDWASYNEQFF,19,TRBJ2-1,TRBV11-2
CSASGGRFRTYSNQPQHF,18,TRBJ1-5,TRBV20-1
CASSAASTNEQYF,13,TRBJ2-7,TRBV9
CASSRGGGKGYTF,13,TRBJ1-2,TRBV3-1
CASSRRDWNEQFF,13,TRBJ2-1,TRBV14
CASSQLGELFF,11,TRBJ2-2,TRBV4-3
CASSLTGTRNTEAFF,15,TRBJ1-1,TRBV18
CASSEGGPQFF,11,TRBJ2-1,TRBV7-3
CASSPGLAGTTYEQYF,16,TRBJ2-7,TRBV7-9
CASSTTGGRGYGYTF,15,TRBJ1-2,TRBV28